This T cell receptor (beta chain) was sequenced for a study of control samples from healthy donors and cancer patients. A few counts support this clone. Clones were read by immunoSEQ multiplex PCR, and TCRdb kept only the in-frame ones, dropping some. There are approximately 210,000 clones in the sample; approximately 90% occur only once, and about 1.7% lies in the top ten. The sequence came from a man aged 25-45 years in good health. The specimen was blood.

CDR3 DNA: TGTGCCAGCAGTGAAGCGGGGGCCGGGACAGGTAATGAAAAACTGTTTTTT. Residues: CASSEAGAGTGNEKLFF. The chain recombines TRBV6-1 with TRBJ1-4; TRBD1 agrees at 8 bases. Trimming cost V 0 bases and J 4 bases; bases outside gene matches: 7. The CDR3 loop spans 17 amino acids. Germline assignment: CDR1 MNHNS and CDR2 SASEGT.